These 28 T cell receptor beta chains came from one sample sequenced in a study of blood T cells in healthy people across ages. A sample-barcoded 5' primer and a J-beta primer mix were used in a second PCR of roughly 7 to 11 cycles. MiXCR was run by TCRdb on the 5' RACE reads, yielding one entry per CDR3 protein. Altogether approximately 1,700,000 distinct CDR3 sequences are present, approximately 39% being singletons, with the ten largest covering under 30%. The sequencing input was blood. The receptors were gathered from a human donor in good health.

This clonotype was found many times. The chain employs TRBV27 and TRBJ2-7; D is ambiguous. This CDR3 contains 13 residues. Germline CDR1 reads MNHEY; CDR2 reads SMNVEV (reference sequence). V was cut by 6 bases and J by 2 bases, with 11 bases left in between. The CDR3 protein is CASSFGLTYEQYF. The CDR3, as DNA: TGTGCCAGCAGCTTCGGATTAACCTACGAGCAGTACTTC.

This clonotype has only a few counts. A read error may account for a junction end that differs from germline. This rearrangement joins TRBV29-1 to TRBJ1-4; D ambiguous. The CDR3 is made up of 13 amino acids. Germline CDR1 reads SQVTM; CDR2 reads ANQGSEA. DNA of the CDR3: TGCAGCGTTGAAGGAACAGCTAAGGAAAAACTGTTTTTT. Amino acid sequence: CSVEGTAKEKLFF.

About this clonotype itself: At one end, the junction sequence differs from germline, possibly due to a read error. The chain joins TRBV6-6 to TRBJ2-7, with TRBD2 as a possible D gene (6 bases). The length of the CDR3 is 15 residues. The germline V gene has CDR1 MNHNY and CDR2 SVGAGI (reference sequence). CDR3 DNA: TGTGCCGGCAGTTACTCGAAGGGCAGGGAGGACGAGCAGTACTTC. Its translation: CAGSYSKGREDEQYF.

This clonotype was observed at least ten times. The J gene is TRBJ1-5, the V gene TRBV7-9; no reliable D call. Trimming stripped 3 bases from V and 5 bases from J, with 5 bases between. This CDR3 has 12 amino acids. CDR1 is SEHNR, CDR2 FQNEAQ, per germline (reference sequence). The CDR3: CASSFGDQPQHF. The CDR3 DNA reads TGTGCCAGCAGCTTCGGGGATCAGCCCCAGCATTTT.

This clonotype was seen only a few times. This chain links TRBV27 with TRBJ1-2; D remains unclear. Trimming took off 3 bases at V and 4 bases at J, with 12 bases between the two ends. The CDR3 runs 14 residues. CDR1 MNHEY and CDR2 SMNVEV come from the germline V gene (reference sequence). CDR3 sequence reads: CASSFDRGAYGYTF. The CDR3 nucleotides read TGTGCCAGCAGTTTTGATCGGGGAGCCTATGGCTACACCTTC.

With regard to this clonotype: The junction departs from germline at one end; a sequencing error may be responsible. This chain connects TRBV7-2 to TRBJ1-5; D uncertain. In germline, CDR1 is SGHTA, CDR2 FQGNSA. The CDR3 contains 12 residues. The CDR3 sequence is CACSSNRKPQHF. The DNA for the CDR3 is TGTGCCTGCAGCTCCAACCGTAAGCCCCAGCATTTT. Drawing the rest from reference TRBV7-2 and TRBJ1-5, the complete variable domain is GAGVSQSPSNKVTEKGKDVELRCDPISGHTALYWYRQSLGQGLEFLIYFQGNSAPDKSGLPSDRFSAERTGGSVSTLTIQRTQQEDSAVYLCACSSNRKPQHFGDGTRLSIL.

The chain is built from TRBV7-2 and TRBJ2-7; possibly TRBD1 or TRBD2 for D (6 bases each). The CDR3 length is 16 residues. Germline V lookup: CDR1 SGHTA, CDR2 FQGNSA. Trimming took 5 bases from V and 0 from J, leaving 17 bases between them. Written as DNA, the CDR3 is TGTGCCAGCAGCCCCCTGGGGGGCCTCAGCTCCTACGAGCAGTACTTC. Residues: CASSPLGGLSSYEQYF. The variable domain in full, completed from reference TRBV7-2 and TRBJ2-7, reads GAGVSQSPSNKVTEKGKDVELRCDPISGHTALYWYRQSLGQGLEFLIYFQGNSAPDKSGLPSDRFSAERTGGSVSTLTIQRTQQEDSAVYLCASSPLGGLSSYEQYFGPGTRLTVT.

The chain recombines TRBV20-1 with TRBJ2-1; 9 bases are a match to TRBD2. The ends lost 0 bases at V and 8 bases at J; junction bases unmatched: 8. Germline-derived CDR1 and CDR2 are DFQATT and SNEGSKA (reference sequence). The CDR3 loop spans 15 amino acids. The CDR3 protein is CSARDGSGGRHEQFF. CDR3 coding DNA: TGCAGTGCTAGAGATGGTAGCGGGGGTAGGCATGAGCAGTTCTTC.

This chain joins TRBV12-3 or TRBV12-4 and TRBJ2-1; 7 bases fit TRBD1. Unmatched junction bases numbered 10, after V lost 5 bases and J lost 9 bases. The CDR3 is 14 residues long. Here the CDR3 DNA reads TGTGCCAGCAGTCTACAGGGGAGCTATGGTGAGCAGTTCTTC. Its protein is CASSLQGSYGEQFF.

The chain combines TRBV10-3 with TRBJ2-5, with D tentatively TRBD1 or TRBD2 (5 bases each). Germline lookup yields CDR1 ENHRY and CDR2 SYGVKD. This CDR3 has 13 amino acids. V gave up 9 bases and J gave up 2 bases, with 13 bases separating them. Here the CDR3 reads CAMGPTSQETQYF. The CDR3, as DNA: TGTGCCATGGGACCCACTAGTCAAGAGACCCAGTACTTC.

DNA for the CDR3: TGTGCCAGCAGCTCCGTATCCAGAACTAATGAAAAACTGTTTTTT. It encodes CASSSVSRTNEKLFF. The rearrangement joins TRBV7-2 to TRBJ1-4; D unclear. Germline assignment: CDR1 SGHTA and CDR2 FQGNSA. CDR3 length: 15 amino acids. V was pared by 4 bases and J by 1 base, with 10 bases between.

The chain is built from TRBV7-9 and TRBJ2-5; D ambiguous. The germline CDR1 and CDR2 sequences are SEHNR and FQNEAQ (reference sequence). CDR3 length: 12 amino acids. V was clipped by 5 bases and J by 7 bases, with 11 bases between them. CDR3 sequence (DNA): TGTGCCAGCAGCACTCAGGAGTGGACCCAGTACTTC. Its protein product is CASSTQEWTQYF.

The J gene is TRBJ2-1, the V gene TRBV24-1, with D possibly matching TRBD1 (6 bases). This CDR3 contains 16 residues. Germline V gene sequence: CDR1 KGHDR, CDR2 SFDVKD. Deletions cut 4 bases from V and 4 bases from J, with 16 bases between. In nucleotides, the CDR3 is TGTGCCACCAGTGAGGACAGTGCGTTCCCTTACAATGAGCAGTTCTTC. It yields the protein CATSEDSAFPYNEQFF.

The table lists this clonotype with a few counts. The chain is built from TRBV3-1 and TRBJ1-2, with D possibly matching TRBD1 (5 bases). The V gene's germline CDR1 is LGHDT and CDR2 YNNKEL (reference sequence). Trimming cost V 4 bases and J 2 bases, with 11 bases left between them. This CDR3 is 14 amino acids long. CDR3 region: CASSLTESNYGYTF. For the CDR3, the DNA is TGTGCCAGCAGCCTGACAGAATCGAACTATGGCTACACCTTC.

This clonotype has at least ten counts. The chain has TRBV20-1 and TRBJ2-5, with 7 bases matching TRBD2. In germline, CDR1 is DFQATT, CDR2 SNEGSKA (reference sequence). V shed 3 bases, J shed 1 base, and the junction held 2 bases outside the gene matches. The CDR3 loop spans 13 amino acids. CDR3 loop: CSARGGGQETQYF. The CDR3 DNA sequence: TGCAGTGCTAGGGGGGGGGGCCAAGAGACCCAGTACTTC.

This clonotype showed up many times. V and J are TRBV4-2 and TRBJ1-2, with D hard to call. Trimming removed 1 base from V and 6 bases from J, with 9 bases in between. This CDR3 comprises 13 residues. The V gene's germline CDR1 is LGHNA and CDR2 YNFKEQ. The CDR3 here is CASSQGSGDGYTF. In DNA form, the CDR3 reads TGTGCCAGCAGCCAAGGTTCCGGGGATGGCTACACCTTC.

This sequence joins TRBV7-2 and TRBJ1-5; 8 nucleotides align to TRBD1. The trim removed 8 bases at V and 7 bases at J, leaving 7 bases unmatched. The CDR3 extends over 13 amino acids. CDR1 is SGHTA, CDR2 FQGNSA, per germline. The CDR3 protein is CASRQGAGQPQHF. DNA for the CDR3: TGTGCCAGCCGCCAGGGGGCGGGACAGCCCCAGCATTTT.

This clonotype occurred a few times. This chain uses TRBV2 with TRBJ2-3; D uncertain. V was clipped by 8 bases and J by 5 bases, with 8 bases between them. In germline, CDR1 is SNHLY, CDR2 FYNNEI. The CDR3 contains 11 residues. CDR3: CASGVGDTQYF. CDR3 in DNA: TGTGCCAGCGGAGTCGGAGATACGCAGTATTTT.

This clonotype was observed a few times. Possible read error: a much larger clone is one base away. This sequence joins TRBV28 and TRBJ2-4; D is possibly TRBD1 (5 bases). CDR3 length: 14 residues. V was clipped by 5 bases and J by 7 bases, with 15 bases between them. In germline, CDR1 is MDHEN, CDR2 SYDVKM. CDR3 residues: CASSVGRVRNIQYF. The DNA of the CDR3 is TGTGCCAGCAGTGTCGGCAGGGTGAGGAACATTCAGTACTTC.

This chain uses TRBV29-1 with TRBJ1-2; D is unresolved. V lost 3 bases, J lost 4 bases, and 9 bases lay in between. CDR1 and CDR2 from the germline V gene are SQVTM and ANQGSEA. The CDR3 runs to 12 residues. The CDR3 coding sequence is TGCAGCGTTGACGACACCCCCTATGGCTACACCTTC. It is translated as CSVDDTPYGYTF.

The CDR3 DNA sequence: TGCGCCAGCAGCCGAGGACAGGGGGTGAACACCGGGGAGCTGTTTTTT. It codes for CASSRGQGVNTGELFF. This chain connects TRBV4-3 to TRBJ2-2; 10 positions agree with TRBD1. V lost 4 bases to trimming and J lost 1 base; unmatched junction nucleotides: 3. Germline CDR1 reads LGHNA; CDR2 reads YSLEER. This CDR3 is built from 16 residues.

V usage is TRBV7-8 and J usage is TRBJ2-5; tentatively, D is TRBD2 (5 bases). The CDR3 loop spans 11 amino acids. Germline V gene lookup returns CDR1 SGHVS and CDR2 FQNEAQ. Trimming stripped 11 bases from V and 2 bases from J, with 9 bases between. CDR3 sequence reads: CAGGYQETQYF. As DNA, the CDR3 is TGTGCCGGCGGGTATCAAGAGACCCAGTACTTC.

The chain couples TRBV4-2 to TRBJ2-1; the match to TRBD1 covers 10 bases. V shed 3 bases, J shed 1 base, and the junction held 6 bases outside the gene matches. Germline V CDR1 and CDR2: LGHNA, YNFKEQ. The CDR3 consists of 17 residues. The CDR3 reads CASSHRLGQGSYNEQFF. The CDR3 DNA follows: TGTGCCAGCAGCCATCGCCTGGGACAGGGGTCCTACAATGAGCAGTTCTTC.

The CDR3 bases are TGTGCCAGCAGCCAAGATCTACACTTCAGGCGGGACAATGAGCAGTTCTTC. This codes for CASSQDLHFRRDNEQFF. This chain joins TRBV3-1 and TRBJ2-1; D is perhaps TRBD2 (5 bases). Between the trimmed V and J ends, which lost 0 bases and 5 bases, there was a span of 17 bases. Germline V CDR1 and CDR2: LGHDT, YNNKEL (reference sequence). The CDR3 covers 17 residues.

V usage is TRBV5-6 and J usage is TRBJ1-2, with D unresolved. V lost 4 bases and J 2 bases, leaving 12 bases between the germline ends. CDR3 length: 14 residues. From germline, CDR1 is SGHDT and CDR2 YYEEEE. CDR3 DNA sequence: TGTGCCAGCAGCCGAATAGGATTAAACTATGGCTACACCTTC. Translated: CASSRIGLNYGYTF.

In its sample, this clonotype was seen many times. V and J are TRBV5-1 and TRBJ2-4; D may be TRBD1 or TRBD2 (5 bases each). The CDR3 runs 14 residues. Per germline, CDR1 SGHRS and CDR2 YFSETQ. Between the trimmed V and J ends, which lost 0 bases and 1 base, there was a span of 5 bases. CDR3 bases: TGCGCCAGCAGCTTGGGGGGGGCCAAAAACATTCAGTACTTC. Its translation: CASSLGGAKNIQYF.

Points on this clonotype: One end of the junction is discordant with germline, which a read error may explain. The chain is built from TRBV6-2 or TRBV6-3 and TRBJ2-7; no clear D. Germline CDR1 is MNHEY and CDR2 is SVGEGT. CDR3 size: 14 residues. This CDR3 reads CASSTRVLTYGQYF. The CDR3 DNA sequence: TGTGCCAGCAGTACCCGGGTCCTAACCTACGGGCAGTACTTC.

The chain couples TRBV5-4 to TRBJ1-1, with no clear D. Trimming stripped 1 base from V and 1 base from J, with 17 bases between. The CDR3 loop spans 17 amino acids. In germline, CDR1 is SGHNT, CDR2 YYREEE (reference sequence). CDR3 amino acids: CASSLMGKGEGNTEAFF. The CDR3 bases are TGTGCCAGCAGCTTGATGGGAAAGGGAGAGGGGAACACTGAAGCTTTCTTT.